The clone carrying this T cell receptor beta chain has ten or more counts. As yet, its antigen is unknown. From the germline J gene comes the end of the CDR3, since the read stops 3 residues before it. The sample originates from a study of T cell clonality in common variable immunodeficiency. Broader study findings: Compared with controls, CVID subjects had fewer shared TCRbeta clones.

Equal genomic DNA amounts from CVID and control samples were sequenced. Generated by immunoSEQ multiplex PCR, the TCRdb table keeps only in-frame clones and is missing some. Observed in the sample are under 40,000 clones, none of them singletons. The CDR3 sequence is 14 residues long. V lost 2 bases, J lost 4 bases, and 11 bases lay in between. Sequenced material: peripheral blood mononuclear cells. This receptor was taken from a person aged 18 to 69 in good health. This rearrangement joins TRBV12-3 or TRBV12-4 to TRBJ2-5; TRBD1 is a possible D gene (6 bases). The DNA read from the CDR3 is TGTGCCAGCAGTTTAAACGCAGGGGCAGAGACC. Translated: CASSLNAGAET. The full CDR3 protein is CASSLNAGAETQYF.